Following are 8 T cell receptor beta chains from one sample sequenced in a study of early T cells in non-severe SARS-CoV-2 infection. TCRdb redid the calling of the 5' RACE reads with MiXCR, one entry per CDR3 protein. Of more than 20,000 distinct CDR3 sequences listed, 4.2% are singletons. The specimen sequenced was whole blood. These receptors originate from an adult who was a healthcare worker with PCR-confirmed SARS-CoV-2 infection or an uninfected control (not recorded which).

This clonotype showed up many times. This chain uses TRBV5-1 with TRBJ2-5, with D possibly TRBD2 on 6 matching bases. Germline V CDR1 and CDR2: SGHRS, YFSETQ. CDR3 size: 13 residues. Trimming removed 0 bases at V and 5 bases at J, with 8 bases between. The CDR3 DNA sequence: TGCGCCAGCAGCTTGGATGGGAGGGAGACCCAGTACTTC. Translation: CASSLDGRETQYF.

This clonotype was observed many times. One end of the junction varies from germline; a read error may be responsible. The rearrangement links TRBV5-6 to TRBJ2-7; D tentatively reads TRBD1 or TRBD2 (5 bases each). The length of the CDR3 is 13 residues. Looked up from germline, CDR1 is SGHDT and CDR2 is YYEEEE. CDR3 protein: CASSSSGGQRDPF. CDR3 coding DNA: TGTGCCAGCAGCTCGAGCGGCGGCCAGAGGGACCCCTTC.

This clonotype was found a few times. This rearrangement joins TRBV27 to TRBJ2-3; no definite D call. This CDR3 region has 14 residues. The ends were cut back, 5 bases at V and 5 bases at J, with 14 bases in the middle. The germline V gene encodes CDR1 MNHEY and CDR2 SMNVEV (reference sequence). The CDR3 DNA sequence: TGTGCCAGCAGTGGTCAGTTACTATTAGATACGCAGTATTTT. The encoded protein is CASSGQLLLDTQYF.

This clonotype has a handful of counts. The chain has TRBV10-3 and TRBJ2-6, with D maybe TRBD1 (6 bases). The CDR3 length is 16 residues. Germline CDR1 reads ENHRY; CDR2 reads SYGVKD. Trimming took 0 bases from V and 0 from J, leaving 6 bases between them. CDR3 loop: CAISESQGSGANVLTF. In DNA, the CDR3 is TGTGCCATCAGTGAGTCACAGGGCTCTGGGGCCAACGTCCTGACTTTC.

In this sample, this clonotype turned up many times. This chain links TRBV18 with TRBJ2-3; 10 bases line up with TRBD2. The CDR3 spans 15 residues. Trimming cost V 5 bases and J 5 bases; bases outside gene matches: 7. Looked up from germline, CDR1 is KGHSH and CDR2 is LQKENI. The CDR3 DNA sequence: TGTGCCAGCTCATCCCTAGCGGGAGTCGGAGATACGCAGTATTTT. Encoded protein: CASSSLAGVGDTQYF. Drawing the rest from reference TRBV18 and TRBJ2-3, the complete variable domain is NAGVMQNPRHLVRRRGQEARLRCSPMKGHSHVYWYRQLPEEGLKFMVYLQKENIIDESGMPKERFSAEFPKEGPSILRIQQVVRGDSAAYFCASSSLAGVGDTQYFGPGTRLTVL.

This clonotype was seen many times. The chain is built from TRBV6-1 and TRBJ2-1; 7 positions agree with TRBD2. Germline trimming cut 5 bases from V and 0 bases from J; bases unmatched to any gene: 4. The CDR3 loop spans 15 amino acids. Germline assignment: CDR1 MNHNS and CDR2 SASEGT. The CDR3 DNA reads TGTGCCAGCAGTACCCGGGACTACTCCTACAATGAGCAGTTCTTC. This gives the protein CASSTRDYSYNEQFF.

This clonotype was recorded at least ten times. The chain carries TRBV7-2 and TRBJ2-2; D remains unclear. Per the germline V gene, CDR1 is SGHTA and CDR2 is FQGNSA. V lost 3 bases to trimming and J lost 6 bases, with 8 bases between them. The CDR3 spans 13 residues. Written as DNA, the CDR3 is TGTGCCAGCAGCTTGATTAGGGCCGGGGAGCTGTTTTTT. Its protein is CASSLIRAGELFF. The whole variable domain, remainder taken from reference TRBV7-2 and TRBJ2-2, is GAGVSQSPSNKVTEKGKDVELRCDPISGHTALYWYRQSLGQGLEFLIYFQGNSAPDKSGLPSDRFSAERTGGSVSTLTIQRTQQEDSAVYLCASSLIRAGELFFGEGSRLTVL.

This clonotype showed up just a few times. V gene TRBV4-2 combines with J gene TRBJ1-2; 7 bases agree with TRBD1. V was clipped by 2 bases and J by 4 bases; unmatched bases: 4. CDR1 and CDR2 (germline): LGHNA, YNFKEQ. The CDR3 loop spans 14 amino acids. This CDR3 is CASSQMGQSYGYTF. Written as DNA, the CDR3 is TGTGCCAGCAGCCAAATGGGACAGTCCTATGGCTACACCTTC.